These 25 T cell receptor beta chains were all obtained from the same sample, sequenced in a study of T cells in Graves' hyperthyroidism and ophthalmopathy. TCR beta CDR3 regions were amplified from RNA. First-round RT-PCR of the TCR CDR3 relied on the HTBI primer set. TCRdb reprocessed the multiplex PCR reads via MiXCR and lists one record per CDR3 protein. The sample yields approximately 590,000 distinct CDR3 sequences, about half seen once. The sequencing sample was made of peripheral blood or thyroid tissue (not recorded which). The receptors originated from a woman younger than 35 with Graves' hyperthyroidism.

The chain recombines TRBV11-1 with TRBJ1-1; a weak D match, TRBD1 (5 bases). Between the trimmed V and J ends, which lost 5 bases and 6 bases, there was a span of 13 bases. The CDR3 has 13 residues. The V gene's germline CDR1 is SGHAT and CDR2 FQDESV (reference sequence). As DNA, the CDR3 is TGTGCCAGCAGCACCCAGGGTAGAGCTGAAGCTTTCTTT. Its translation is CASSTQGRAEAFF.

The rearrangement joins TRBV11-1 to TRBJ2-6, with D perhaps TRBD1 (6 bases). The CDR3 covers 13 residues. Per germline, CDR1 SGHAT and CDR2 FQDESV (reference sequence). CDR3 in DNA: TGTGCTAGGACAGACACTGGGGCCAACGTCCTGACTTTC. It yields the protein CARTDTGANVLTF.

This chain joins TRBV10-3 and TRBJ1-1, with D possibly being TRBD1 (6 bases). The CDR3 totals 16 residues. With 2 bases removed from V and 3 bases from J, the gap between germline ends came to 16 bases. Germline V CDR1 and CDR2: ENHRY, SYGVKD. The CDR3 is CAISEIWTVRDTEAFF. CDR3 bases: TGTGCCATCAGTGAGATTTGGACAGTCAGGGACACTGAAGCTTTCTTT.

This clonotype was seen a handful of times. This chain uses TRBV14 with TRBJ1-1, with a tentative D call TRBD1 (5 bases). There are 17 residues in the CDR3. The germline V gene has CDR1 SGHDN and CDR2 FVKESK. With 0 bases removed from V and 1 base from J, the gap between germline ends came to 15 bases. The CDR3 sequence is CASSQDRATLRNTEAFF. The DNA of the CDR3 is TGTGCCAGCAGCCAAGACAGGGCCACACTTAGGAACACTGAAGCTTTCTTT.

This clonotype was observed a single time. The chain recombines TRBV2 with TRBJ1-4; 8 positions match TRBD1. Germline-derived CDR1 and CDR2 are SNHLY and FYNNEI. The CDR3 is made up of 15 amino acids. V gave up 4 bases and J gave up 10 bases; unmatched junction bases: 11. The CDR3, as DNA: TGTGCCAGCAGTGCCGACAGGGGCTATCTTGGAAAACTGTTTTTT. This gives the protein CASSADRGYLGKLFF.

This clonotype has only a few counts. The V gene is TRBV7-9, the J gene TRBJ2-5, with 11 bases aligning to TRBD2. V gave up 5 bases and J gave up 5 bases; unmatched junction bases: 7. CDR1 and CDR2 from the germline V gene are SEHNR and FQNEAQ (reference sequence). CDR3 length: 15 residues. CDR3 nucleotide sequence: TGTGCCAGCAGCCACATAGCGGGAGGGCATGAGACCCAGTACTTC. This translates into CASSHIAGGHETQYF.

Turning to this clonotype: Its ends do not fully match the called genes, so a read error is possible. This chain uses TRBV7-2 with TRBJ1-1; D gene ambiguous. Germline CDR1 reads SGHTA; CDR2 reads FQGNSA. The CDR3 covers 14 residues. CDR3 bases: TGTGCCGGCAGCTTAAAGTTCGGGAACACTGAAGCTTTCTTT. Translating gives CAGSLKFGNTEAFF.

This clonotype was seen many times. The J gene is TRBJ1-3, the V gene TRBV29-1; D unclear. The CDR3 extends over 11 amino acids. The germline V and J ends were trimmed by 4 bases and 4 bases, with 5 bases remaining between them. Germline CDR1 and CDR2: SQVTM and ANQGSEA. The CDR3 nucleotides read TGCAGCGTTGTAAGGGGAAACACCATATATTTT. The encoded protein is CSVVRGNTIYF.

The rearrangement uses TRBV19 and TRBJ2-5, with D possibly TRBD2 on 7 matching bases. Trimming left V 7 bases short and J 5 bases short, with 14 bases between. CDR3 size: 13 residues. CDR1 and CDR2 (germline): LNHDA, SQIVND (reference sequence). Here the CDR3 DNA reads TGTGCCAGTAATCGGGGGGCGGGGGAGACCCAGTACTTC. Translating it yields CASNRGAGETQYF.

In its sample, this clonotype was seen many times. This chain links TRBV2 with TRBJ1-5; D gene unclear. Germline V gene data show CDR1 as SNHLY and CDR2 as FYNNEI. V was pared by 0 bases and J by 9 bases, with 9 bases between. The CDR3 loop spans 13 amino acids. The CDR3 here is CASSEASGRPQHF. The CDR3 DNA follows: TGTGCCAGCAGTGAAGCAAGCGGACGGCCCCAGCATTTT. The whole variable domain, remainder taken from reference TRBV2 and TRBJ1-5, is EPEVTQTPSHQVTQMGQEVILRCVPISNHLYFYWYRQILGQKVEFLVSFYNNEISEKSEIFDDQFSVERPDGSNFTLKIRSTKLEDSAMYFCASSEASGRPQHFGDGTRLSIL.

The chain couples TRBV10-3 to TRBJ1-3; 10 nucleotides agree with TRBD1. The CDR3 totals 17 residues. CDR1 is ENHRY, CDR2 SYGVKD, per germline. The V segment lost 10 bases and the J segment 0 bases; nucleotides outside the gene matches: 12. The CDR3 sequence is CASRDPRDRGSGNTIYF. DNA of the CDR3: TGTGCCAGCAGGGATCCCCGGGACAGGGGCTCTGGAAACACCATATATTTT.

Of note for this clonotype: This may be a read error, as it is one base from a much larger clone. The rearrangement links TRBV20-1 to TRBJ2-7; 7 bases map to TRBD2. With V trimmed by 5 bases and J by 0 bases, 4 bases remained unmatched. This CDR3 has 13 amino acids. Germline CDR1 and CDR2: DFQATT and SNEGSKA (reference sequence). The DNA for the CDR3 is TGCAGTGCTGAGGCGGGAGTCTCCTACGAGCAGTACTTC. Its translation is CSAEAGVSYEQYF.

CDR3 amino acids: CSARAGWNTEAFF. In nucleotides, the CDR3 is TGCAGTGCCCGAGCAGGATGGAACACTGAAGCTTTCTTT. This chain connects TRBV20-1 to TRBJ1-1, with D uncertain. Trimming removed 6 bases from V and 1 base from J, with 12 bases in between. The V gene's germline CDR1 is DFQATT and CDR2 SNEGSKA (reference sequence). CDR3 length equals 13 residues.

The V and J genes are TRBV2 and TRBJ1-2; no clear D. The CDR3 consists of 17 residues. Trimming took 3 bases from V and 8 from J, leaving 25 bases between them. Germline V gene sequence: CDR1 SNHLY, CDR2 FYNNEI. Here the CDR3 DNA reads TGTGCCAGCAGTGAGGGCAGAGGAGCTGCTTCTACTATGGGCTACACCTTC. It translates to CASSEGRGAASTMGYTF.

This clonotype was found a few times. CDR3 coding DNA: TGTGCCAGCAGCAGCGGACGGCAGACAGAACTACTTGCAACTAATGAAAAACTGTTTTTT. This gives the protein CASSSGRQTELLATNEKLFF. The V call is TRBV11-1, the J call TRBJ1-4; a possible D gene is TRBD1 (5 bases). Trimming took 5 bases from V and 0 from J, leaving 25 bases between them. Germline CDR1 is SGHAT and CDR2 is FQDESV (reference sequence). CDR3 size: 20 residues.

The CDR3 DNA reads as TGTGCCAGCAGCTTAGAGACAGGGTTGAGGAACACTGAAGCTTTCTTT. Translation: CASSLETGLRNTEAFF. The rearrangement links TRBV11-1 to TRBJ1-1; 7 nucleotides match TRBD1. V lost 1 base to trimming and J lost 1 base; unmatched junction nucleotides: 6. Germline V gene lookup returns CDR1 SGHAT and CDR2 FQDESV (reference sequence). The CDR3 consists of 16 residues. Together with reference TRBV11-1 and TRBJ1-1, the CDR3 gives the full variable domain: EAEVAQSPRYKITEKSQAVAFWCDPISGHATLYWYRQILGQGPELLVQFQDESVVDDSQLPKDRFSAERLKGVDSTLKIQPAELGDSAMYLCASSLETGLRNTEAFFGQGTRLTVV.

Only a few counts were recorded for this clonotype. The CDR3 DNA follows: TGTGCCAGCAGCATAAGGGGAAGGGGAAACTATGGCTACACCTTC. It translates to CASSIRGRGNYGYTF. V usage is TRBV12-3 or TRBV12-4 and J usage is TRBJ1-2; a weak D match, TRBD1 (5 bases). Trimming shortened V by 6 bases and J by 2 bases, and 16 bases separated the two germline ends. The CDR3 has 15 amino acids.

This clonotype has a handful of counts. The rearrangement joins TRBV5-8 to TRBJ2-7, with unresolved D. The CDR3 has 14 amino acids. V lost 1 base and J lost 0, with 8 bases in between. From germline, CDR1 is SGHTS and CDR2 YDEGEE. In nucleotides, the CDR3 is TGTGCCAGCAGCTTGCAGGAGAGCTCCTACGAGCAGTACTTC. Protein product: CASSLQESSYEQYF.

The rearrangement joins TRBV12-5 to TRBJ2-5; a possible D gene is TRBD2 (6 bases). There are 14 residues in the CDR3. CDR1 and CDR2 (germline): LGHNT, FRNRAP. CDR3 residues: CASSRLREEETQYF. CDR3 DNA: TGTGCCAGCAGCCGCCTGAGGGAGGAAGAGACCCAGTACTTC.

Details on this clonotype: As the CDR3 is not closed by the conserved phenylalanine or tryptophan, this likely results from a read error. The limits of the CDR3 on the DNA are not certain, so only TCRdb's listed CDR3 is given. The chain uses TRBV29-1 and TRBJ1-4; TRBD1 is the table's D call, not checked against the DNA. The CDR3 contains 9 residues when both ends are counted. Germline CDR1 and CDR2: SQVTM and ANQGSEA. The CDR3: CSVDWDGGY.

The chain couples TRBV20-1 to TRBJ1-5; D possibly corresponds to TRBD1 (6 bases). CDR1 and CDR2 from the germline V gene are DFQATT and SNEGSKA (reference sequence). Trimming removed 6 bases at V and 4 bases at J, with 19 bases between. CDR3 length: 15 residues. The CDR3 spells CSARTSGRGNQPQHF. In DNA, the CDR3 is TGCAGTGCCAGGACTAGCGGGAGGGGGAATCAGCCCCAGCATTTT.

The V gene is TRBV2, the J gene TRBJ2-7; D is unclear. Germline V gene data show CDR1 as SNHLY and CDR2 as FYNNEI. CDR3 size: 14 residues. Trimming removed 5 bases at V and 2 bases at J, with 13 bases between. CDR3 in amino acids: CASSIVEGPYEQYF. CDR3 sequence (DNA): TGTGCCAGCAGTATCGTGGAAGGGCCCTACGAGCAGTACTTC.

The chain couples TRBV19 to TRBJ1-5, with D perhaps TRBD1 (5 bases). Trimming removed 9 bases from V and 4 bases from J, with 13 bases in between. CDR1 and CDR2 from the germline V gene are LNHDA and SQIVND (reference sequence). CDR3 length: 13 amino acids. The CDR3 reads CASREDTNQPQHF. The CDR3 coding sequence is TGTGCCAGCAGAGAGGACACGAATCAGCCCCAGCATTTT.

In the case of this clonotype: At one end, the junction sequence differs from germline, possibly due to a read error. The chain links TRBV7-3 to TRBJ2-7, with TRBD1 matching 10 bases. CDR3 length: 13 residues. Germline V gene sequence: CDR1 SGHTA, CDR2 FQGTGA. The CDR3 sequence is CASRDRGRGEQYF. In nucleotides, the CDR3 is TGCGCCAGCAGGGACAGGGGTAGAGGCGAGCAGTACTTC.

J is TRBJ2-7 and V is TRBV6-2 or TRBV6-3; TRBD1 agrees at 8 bases. The CDR3 runs to 13 residues. After removal of 7 bases from V and 6 bases from J, the junction contained 8 bases not matched to a gene. The germline gives CDR1 MNHEY, CDR2 SVGEGT. The CDR3 region is CASILDRVGEQYF. CDR3 sequence (DNA): TGTGCCAGCATCTTGGACAGGGTGGGCGAGCAGTACTTC.